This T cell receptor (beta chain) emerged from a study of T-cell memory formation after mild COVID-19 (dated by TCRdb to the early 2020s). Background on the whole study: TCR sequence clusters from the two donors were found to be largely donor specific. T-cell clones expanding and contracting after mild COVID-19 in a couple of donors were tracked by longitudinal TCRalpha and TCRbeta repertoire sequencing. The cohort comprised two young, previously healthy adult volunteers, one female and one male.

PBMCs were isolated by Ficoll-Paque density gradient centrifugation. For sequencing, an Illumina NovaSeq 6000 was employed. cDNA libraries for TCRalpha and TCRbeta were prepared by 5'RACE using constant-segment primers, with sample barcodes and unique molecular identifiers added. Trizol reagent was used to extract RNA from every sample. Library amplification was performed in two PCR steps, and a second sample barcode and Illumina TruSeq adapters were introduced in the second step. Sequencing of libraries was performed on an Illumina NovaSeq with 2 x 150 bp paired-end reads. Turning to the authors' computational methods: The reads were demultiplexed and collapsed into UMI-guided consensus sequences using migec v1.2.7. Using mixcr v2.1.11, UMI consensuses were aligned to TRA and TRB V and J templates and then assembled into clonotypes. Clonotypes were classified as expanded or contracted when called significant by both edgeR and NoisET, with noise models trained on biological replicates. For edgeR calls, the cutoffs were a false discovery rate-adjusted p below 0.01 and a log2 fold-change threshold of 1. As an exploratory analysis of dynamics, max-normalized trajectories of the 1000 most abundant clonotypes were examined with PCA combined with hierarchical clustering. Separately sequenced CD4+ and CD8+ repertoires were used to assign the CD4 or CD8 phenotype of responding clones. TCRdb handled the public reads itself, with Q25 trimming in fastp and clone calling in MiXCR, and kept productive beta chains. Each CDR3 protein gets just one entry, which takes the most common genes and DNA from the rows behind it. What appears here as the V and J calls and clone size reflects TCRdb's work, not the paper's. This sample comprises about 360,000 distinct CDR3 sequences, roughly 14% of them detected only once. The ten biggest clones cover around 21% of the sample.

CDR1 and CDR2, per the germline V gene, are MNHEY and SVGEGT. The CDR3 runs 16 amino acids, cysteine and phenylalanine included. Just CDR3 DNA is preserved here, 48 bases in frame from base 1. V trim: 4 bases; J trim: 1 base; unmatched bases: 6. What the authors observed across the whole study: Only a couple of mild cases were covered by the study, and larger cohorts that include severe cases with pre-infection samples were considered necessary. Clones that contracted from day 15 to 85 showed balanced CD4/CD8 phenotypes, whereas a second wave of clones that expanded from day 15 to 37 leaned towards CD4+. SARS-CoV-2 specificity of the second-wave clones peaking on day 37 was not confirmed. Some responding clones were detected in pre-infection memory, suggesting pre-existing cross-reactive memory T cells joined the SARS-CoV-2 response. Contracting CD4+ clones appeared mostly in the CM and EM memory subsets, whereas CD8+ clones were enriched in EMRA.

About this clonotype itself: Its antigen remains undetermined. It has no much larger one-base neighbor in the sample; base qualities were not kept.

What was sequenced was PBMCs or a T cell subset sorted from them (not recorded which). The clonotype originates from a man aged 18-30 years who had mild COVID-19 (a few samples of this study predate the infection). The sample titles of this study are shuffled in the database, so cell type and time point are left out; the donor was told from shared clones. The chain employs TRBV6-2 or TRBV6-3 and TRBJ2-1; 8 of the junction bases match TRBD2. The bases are TGTGCCAGCAGTTCGACGCTAGCGGGTTCCTACAATGAGCAGTTCTTC. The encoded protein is CASSSTLAGSYNEQFF.